The rows below give T cell receptor beta chains drawn from one sample of a study of T cell responses to AZD1222 COVID-19 vaccine. TCRdb keeps only in-frame clones here, not all; method: immunoSEQ multiplex PCR. The table has roughly 100,000 clones, approximately 90% seen once. Specimen: peripheral blood, collected on day 0 of AZD1222 vaccination. The receptors were sampled from an adult in good health. Each CDR3 is given with its conserved first and last residue. Fields, in order: CDR3 DNA, CDR3 protein, J gene, clone size, D gene, V gene. A D gene is named only where the DNA matches it firmly. Only some rows state a clone size, as once, few, many or a class for expanded clones.

DNA: TGTGCCAGCAGCCCGGGGAATGAGCAGTTCTTC
CDR3: CASSPGNEQFF
J: TRBJ2-1
size: NA
D: NA
V: TRBV7-2

DNA: TGTGCCAGCAGCTGGGGACAGACGAGCTCTGGAAACACCATATATTTT
CDR3: CASSWGQTSSGNTIYF
J: TRBJ1-3
size: NA
D: TRBD1
V: TRBV5-5

DNA: TGTGCCAGCAGCCACCCCGGCACCGGGGAGCTGTTTTTT
CDR3: CASSHPGTGELFF
J: TRBJ2-2
size: once
D: NA
V: TRBV7-2

DNA: TGCAGTGCTAGTATTGACCCCGCTAAGAGTTTGTCTGGCTACACCTTC
CDR3: CSASIDPAKSLSGYTF
J: TRBJ1-2
size: NA
D: NA
V: TRBV20-1

DNA: TGTGCCAGCAGCCTCACGCTGGACAGGGGTACCGAGCAGTACTTC
CDR3: CASSLTLDRGTEQYF
J: TRBJ2-7
size: NA
D: TRBD1
V: TRBV7-8

DNA: TGTGCCAGCAGCCCCTATAGCAGGACAGGGGTCGGCTACACCTTC
CDR3: CASSPYSRTGVGYTF
J: TRBJ1-2
size: few
D: TRBD1
V: TRBV5-4

DNA: TGTGCCTGGAGTGCACAGAACACTGAAGCTTTCTTT
CDR3: CAWSAQNTEAFF
J: TRBJ1-1
size: NA
D: NA
V: TRBV30

DNA: TGTGCCAGCAGTTTACGCCGATACAGGGGGCGCGAAGATCGACCCCAGCATTTT
CDR3: CASSLRRYRGREDRPQHF
J: TRBJ1-5
size: NA
D: TRBD1
V: TRBV28

DNA: TGTGCCAGCAGTGCCTTGACTGGGGCCAACGTCCTGACTTTC
CDR3: CASSALTGANVLTF
J: TRBJ2-6
size: NA
D: NA
V: TRBV2

DNA: TGTGCCAGCAGCTTATCGGGAGGGGGTTACAATGAGCAGTTCTTC
CDR3: CASSLSGGGYNEQFF
J: TRBJ2-1
size: NA
D: TRBD2
V: TRBV7-2

DNA: TGTGCCAGCAGCCCTATCCGTGCTAGCGGCTACAATGAGCAGTTCTTC
CDR3: CASSPIRASGYNEQFF
J: TRBJ2-1
size: NA
D: TRBD2
V: TRBV11-2

DNA: TGTGCCAGCAGTTCCGGAGGAAAGCCCCAGCATTTT
CDR3: CASSSGGKPQHF
J: TRBJ1-5
size: NA
D: NA
V: TRBV12-3/TRBV12-4

DNA: TGTGCCAGCAGATCACTACGAAGGGGGGTCGAGGACAACACTGAAGCTTTCTTT
CDR3: CASRSLRRGVEDNTEAFF
J: TRBJ1-1
size: few
D: NA
V: TRBV27

DNA: TGTGCCAGCATAAGTGACTCGCCGTACGAGCAGTACTTC
CDR3: CASISDSPYEQYF
J: TRBJ2-7
size: NA
D: NA
V: TRBV6-5

DNA: TGTGCCAGCAGCCCCGGCATAAGGTCCCGCGAGCAGTACTTC
CDR3: CASSPGIRSREQYF
J: TRBJ2-7
size: NA
D: NA
V: TRBV7-2

DNA: TGTGCCAGCAGTTCCGGGGCGTACAATGAGCAGTTCTTC
CDR3: CASSSGAYNEQFF
J: TRBJ2-1
size: once
D: NA
V: TRBV28

DNA: TGTGCCAGCAGCCAAGGGGTTTACGAGCAGTACTTC
CDR3: CASSQGVYEQYF
J: TRBJ2-7
size: NA
D: NA
V: TRBV3-1/TRBV3-2

DNA: TGTGCCAGCAGTTTCAGGCCGGGACAGGGAAGAACTGAAGCTTTCTTT
CDR3: CASSFRPGQGRTEAFF
J: TRBJ1-1
size: NA
D: TRBD1
V: TRBV28

DNA: TGTGCCAGAAGCAGAGGACCAGCAAACCCCCGAGTGAACACTGAAGCTTTCTTT
CDR3: CARSRGPANPRVNTEAFF
J: TRBJ1-1
size: NA
D: NA
V: TRBV5-3

DNA: TGTGCCAGCAGCAAGACAGGGCGTCAGCCCCAGCATTTT
CDR3: CASSKTGRQPQHF
J: TRBJ1-5
size: once
D: TRBD1
V: TRBV28

DNA: TGTGCCAGCAGCTTGGGAGACTGGGATGACTACACCTTC
CDR3: CASSLGDWDDYTF
J: TRBJ1-2
size: NA
D: NA
V: TRBV7-9

DNA: TGTGCCAGCAGCTCGGTAGTGGCTGAAGCTTTCTTT
CDR3: CASSSVVAEAFF
J: TRBJ1-1
size: NA
D: NA
V: TRBV3-1/TRBV3-2

DNA: TGTGCCAGCAGCTTGGGTGCCCAGCCCCAGCATTTT
CDR3: CASSLGAQPQHF
J: TRBJ1-5
size: NA
D: NA
V: TRBV5-6

DNA: TGCGCCAGCAGCCAAGATTCCCCCGCAGGTCAGCCCCAGCATTTT
CDR3: CASSQDSPAGQPQHF
J: TRBJ1-5
size: NA
D: NA
V: TRBV4-1

DNA: TGTGCCAGCAGTCCCAGGACGGTCAATCAGCCCCAGCATTTT
CDR3: CASSPRTVNQPQHF
J: TRBJ1-5
size: NA
D: NA
V: TRBV6-2/TRBV6-3

DNA: TGTGCCATCAGAGGGACAGTCGCGAACACCGGGGAGCTGTTTTTT
CDR3: CAIRGTVANTGELFF
J: TRBJ2-2
size: NA
D: TRBD1
V: TRBV10-3

DNA: TGCGCCAGCAGCCAGAGACTAGCGGCACCCTACGAGCAGTACTTC
CDR3: CASSQRLAAPYEQYF
J: TRBJ2-7
size: NA
D: TRBD2
V: TRBV4-1

DNA: TGTGCCAGCAGCCCAGCCGGGCCCACTGAAGTTTTCTTT
CDR3: CASSPAGPTEVFF
J: TRBJ1-1
size: NA
D: NA
V: TRBV7-3

DNA: TGTGCCAGCAGCTTGGACAGGGCTTTACCCCACTTT
CDR3: CASSLDRALPHF
J: TRBJ1-6
size: NA
D: NA
V: TRBV5-8

DNA: TGTGCCAGTCACAACGACCCCCCAGGGCGGGAGACCCAGTACTTC
CDR3: CASHNDPPGRETQYF
J: TRBJ2-5
size: NA
D: NA
V: TRBV19

DNA: TGTGCCAGCAGCTTAGATGGGCAGGGGGCGAACGGGGAGCTGTTTTTT
CDR3: CASSLDGQGANGELFF
J: TRBJ2-2
size: NA
D: TRBD1
V: TRBV7-9

DNA: TGTGCCAGCAGCCTTTCTTCGGGGGGGGCAGGGCAGTACTTC
CDR3: CASSLSSGGAGQYF
J: TRBJ2-7
size: NA
D: TRBD2
V: TRBV7-8

DNA: TGTGCCAGCAGCTTATCCAGGGGCTACACTGAAGCTTTCTTT
CDR3: CASSLSRGYTEAFF
J: TRBJ1-1
size: NA
D: NA
V: TRBV7-9

DNA: TGTGCCAGCAGCTTAAGAGGGAGAGGCATAGAGCAGTACTTC
CDR3: CASSLRGRGIEQYF
J: TRBJ2-7
size: NA
D: NA
V: TRBV13

DNA: TGTGCCAGCAGCTTAGCCACAGCCTACGAGCAGTACTTC
CDR3: CASSLATAYEQYF
J: TRBJ2-7
size: once
D: NA
V: TRBV7-2

DNA: TGTGCCAGCAGTTTAGGTCAGACTCGGCCACTATATTTT
CDR3: CASSLGQTRPLYF
J: TRBJ1-3
size: once
D: NA
V: TRBV28

DNA: TGTGCCAGCAGCTTAGGGACTATGGTTGGGGAGCTGTTTTTT
CDR3: CASSLGTMVGELFF
J: TRBJ2-2
size: NA
D: NA
V: TRBV11-1

DNA: TGTGCCACCAGCCGGGGCAGGGGTGAGGGCAATCAGCCCCAGCATTTT
CDR3: CATSRGRGEGNQPQHF
J: TRBJ1-5
size: NA
D: NA
V: TRBV24-1

DNA: TGTGCCAGCAGCCGTCCTAGCGGGGCTAATGAAAAACTGTTTTTT
CDR3: CASSRPSGANEKLFF
J: TRBJ1-4
size: few
D: NA
V: TRBV7-9

DNA: TGTGCCAGCCGCGGACAGGGGAATGAAAAACTGTTTTTT
CDR3: CASRGQGNEKLFF
J: TRBJ1-4
size: NA
D: TRBD1
V: TRBV5-4

DNA: TGTGCCAGCAGTGAACATGTGAGGGGCAGAGAAGATGGAAACACCATATATTTT
CDR3: CASSEHVRGREDGNTIYF
J: TRBJ1-3
size: NA
D: NA
V: TRBV2

DNA: TGTGCCAGCAGCTTATGGGGTGGGCATCACGAGCAGTACTTC
CDR3: CASSLWGGHHEQYF
J: TRBJ2-7
size: NA
D: NA
V: TRBV7-3

DNA: TGCGCCAGCAGCTTGGAGGCTAGCGGGAGTTTGGGCACAGATACGCAGTATTTT
CDR3: CASSLEASGSLGTDTQYF
J: TRBJ2-3
size: NA
D: TRBD2
V: TRBV5-1

DNA: TGCGCCAGCAGCCAGGGACACAGGGGACCTTACAATGAGCAGTTCTTC
CDR3: CASSQGHRGPYNEQFF
J: TRBJ2-1
size: NA
D: TRBD1
V: TRBV4-3

DNA: TGTGCCAGCAGCTCAGACAGGGGTGCTGAAACCGGGGAGCTGTTTTTT
CDR3: CASSSDRGAETGELFF
J: TRBJ2-2
size: NA
D: TRBD1
V: TRBV5-5

DNA: TGTGCCAGCAGTGACCATTTCATCGCTTTGGCTTTCTTT
CDR3: CASSDHFIALAFF
J: TRBJ1-1
size: once
D: NA
V: TRBV6-1

DNA: TGTGCCAGCAGTGACTCGTTCAACGGGGAGCTGTTTTTT
CDR3: CASSDSFNGELFF
J: TRBJ2-2
size: few
D: NA
V: TRBV6-4

DNA: TGTGCCAGCAGCCTCAACAGGGATTCACCCCTCCACTTT
CDR3: CASSLNRDSPLHF
J: TRBJ1-6
size: NA
D: NA
V: TRBV7-9

DNA: TGTGCCAGCAGCGCAACAGGGGGAGATAGCAATCAGCCCCAGCATTTT
CDR3: CASSATGGDSNQPQHF
J: TRBJ1-5
size: NA
D: TRBD1
V: TRBV9

DNA: TGTGCCAGCAGCCAAGCTAGCCCGGCAGATACGCAGTATTTT
CDR3: CASSQASPADTQYF
J: TRBJ2-3
size: NA
D: NA
V: TRBV3-1/TRBV3-2

DNA: TGTGCCACCAGTGATTTGGGGCGGGGGGCCTACAATGAGCAGTTCTTC
CDR3: CATSDLGRGAYNEQFF
J: TRBJ2-1
size: NA
D: TRBD2
V: TRBV24-1

DNA: TGCGCCAGCAGCTTGCGAAGCGGGGGAGATACGCAGTATTTT
CDR3: CASSLRSGGDTQYF
J: TRBJ2-3
size: NA
D: TRBD2
V: TRBV5-1